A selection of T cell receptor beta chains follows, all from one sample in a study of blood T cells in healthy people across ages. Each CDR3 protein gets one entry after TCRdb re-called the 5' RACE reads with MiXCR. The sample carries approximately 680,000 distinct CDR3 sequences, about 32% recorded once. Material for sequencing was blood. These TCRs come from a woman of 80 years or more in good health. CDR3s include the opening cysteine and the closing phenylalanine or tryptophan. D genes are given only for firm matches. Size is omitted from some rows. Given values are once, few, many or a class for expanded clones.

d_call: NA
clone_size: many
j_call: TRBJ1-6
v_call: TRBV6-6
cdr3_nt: TGTGCCAGCAGTTATCCGGCAGGAGGATCACCCCTCCACTTT
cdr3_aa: CASSYPAGGSPLHF

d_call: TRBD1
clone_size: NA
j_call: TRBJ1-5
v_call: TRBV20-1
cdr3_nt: TGCAGTGCCACCGACAGGGTCAATCCGGGGCAGCCCCAGCATTTT
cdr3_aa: CSATDRVNPGQPQHF

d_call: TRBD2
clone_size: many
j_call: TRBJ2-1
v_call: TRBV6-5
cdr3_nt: TGTGCCAGCGAAGTCACGGGGGGGCAGGGTGAGCAGTTCTTC
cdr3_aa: CASEVTGGQGEQFF

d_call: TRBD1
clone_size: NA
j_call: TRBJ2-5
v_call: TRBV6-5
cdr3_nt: TGTGCCAGCAGTTACGGGACAGGGGCGGAAGAGACCCAGTACTTC
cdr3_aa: CASSYGTGAEETQYF

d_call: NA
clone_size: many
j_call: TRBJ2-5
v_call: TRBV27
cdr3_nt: TGTGCCAGCAGTTTAGCCCGGGGCTACGAAGAGACCCAGTACTTC
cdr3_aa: CASSLARGYEETQYF

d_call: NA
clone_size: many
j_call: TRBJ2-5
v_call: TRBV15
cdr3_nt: TGTGCCACCAGCAGAGATGTAGGGGACCAAGAGACCCAGTACTTC
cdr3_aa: CATSRDVGDQETQYF

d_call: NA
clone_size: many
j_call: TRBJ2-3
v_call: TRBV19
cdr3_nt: TGTGCCAGTAGTCCCCCTTACGGCGGTAGCACAGATACGCAGTATTTT
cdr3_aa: CASSPPYGGSTDTQYF

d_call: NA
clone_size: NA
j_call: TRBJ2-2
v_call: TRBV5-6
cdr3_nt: TGTGCCAGCAGCCTAAGCCCGGGACACCCAACCGGGGAGCTGTTTTTT
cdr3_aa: CASSLSPGHPTGELFF

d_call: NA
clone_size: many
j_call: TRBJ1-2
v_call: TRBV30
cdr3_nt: TGTGCCTGGAGCGCCGGACTTACAGGGACGGTTCATGGCTACACCTTC
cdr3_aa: CAWSAGLTGTVHGYTF

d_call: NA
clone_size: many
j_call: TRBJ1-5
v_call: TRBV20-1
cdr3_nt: TGCAGTGCTAGAGAGGCGGCGGCTTATAGCAATCAGCCCCAGCATTTT
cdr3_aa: CSAREAAAYSNQPQHF

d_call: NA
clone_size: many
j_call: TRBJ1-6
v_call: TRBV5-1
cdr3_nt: TGCGCCAGCAGCTTAAGGGTGGGTCGAAATTCACCCCTCCACTTT
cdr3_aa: CASSLRVGRNSPLHF

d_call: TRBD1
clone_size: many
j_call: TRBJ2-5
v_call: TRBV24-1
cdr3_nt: TGTGCCACCAGTCGAGCCGGGACAGGGTATGAGACCCAGTACTTC
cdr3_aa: CATSRAGTGYETQYF

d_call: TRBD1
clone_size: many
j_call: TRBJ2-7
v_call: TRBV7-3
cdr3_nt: TGTGCCAGTGGGACAGGCGAGGAGCAGTACTTC
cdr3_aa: CASGTGEEQYF

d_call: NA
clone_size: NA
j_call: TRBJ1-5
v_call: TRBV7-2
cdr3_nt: TGTGCCAGCAGCTGGTCCCGGGACCTGAATCAGCCCCAGCATTTT
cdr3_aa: CASSWSRDLNQPQHF

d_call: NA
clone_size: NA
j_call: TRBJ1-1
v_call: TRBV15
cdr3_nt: TGTGCCACCAGCAGCGGGATGAGTGAAGCTTTCTTT
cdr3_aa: CATSSGMSEAFF